This T cell receptor beta chain was sequenced in a study of blood T cell repertoires in COVID-19. Looking at the study overall: Both acute and convalescent COVID-19 samples were obtained from the United States, Italy and Spain. T cells, B-cell-depleted T cells, or PBMCs supplied cDNA or gDNA.

Sequenced by immunoSEQ multiplex PCR; TCRdb stores in-frame clones only, minus some. Of around 260,000 clones in the sample, around 86% were seen once. CDR3 size: 13 residues. Germline CDR1 SGDLS, CDR2 YYNGEE. Between the trimmed V and J ends, which lost 4 bases and 1 base, there was a span of 8 bases. The receptor's source is a woman between 35 and 50 years old who had recovered from COVID-19. This rearrangement joins TRBV9 to TRBJ1-1, with unresolved D. What was sequenced was peripheral blood. The CDR3 loop reads CASSPPRNTEAFF. As DNA, the CDR3 is TGTGCCAGCAGCCCCCCGCGGAACACTGAAGCTTTCTTT.